The 14 T cell receptor beta chains presented below share a single source sample, sequenced in a study of neurological immune-mediated disorders. TCRdb used MiXCR to reprocess the 5' RACE reads, holding one entry per CDR3 protein. Found here are 40,000 to 50,000 distinct CDR3 sequences, 2.5% of them singletons; the top ten hold 12%. The sequencing input was PBMCs. The receptors come from a man aged 25-45 years with multiple sclerosis.

Many counts were recorded for this clonotype. This rearrangement joins TRBV29-1 to TRBJ2-1; D is uncertain. The ends were cut back, 4 bases at V and 10 bases at J, with 11 bases in the middle. The CDR3 totals 11 residues. From germline, CDR1 is SQVTM and CDR2 ANQGSEA. The CDR3 protein is CSVAPAKEQFF. The DNA for the CDR3 is TGCAGCGTTGCCCCGGCTAAGGAGCAGTTCTTC.

CDR3 sequence reads: CASSARAGGYTF. The CDR3 DNA reads TGTGCCAGCAGTGCCAGGGCTGGGGGCTACACCTTC. This chain links TRBV25-1 with TRBJ1-2; D might be TRBD1 (5 bases). V was trimmed by 4 bases and J by 8 bases, leaving 11 bases between them. The CDR3 covers 12 residues. Looked up from germline, CDR1 is MGHDK and CDR2 is SYGVNS.

This clonotype was counted ten times or more. The chain combines TRBV20-1 with TRBJ2-1; D might be TRBD1 or TRBD2, each matching 5 bases. This CDR3 spans 12 amino acids. V was clipped by 1 base and J by 9 bases, with 10 bases between them. Germline CDR1 reads DFQATT; CDR2 reads SNEGSKA (reference sequence). CDR3 DNA: TGCAGTGCTAGAGCGGGGCACGCTGAGCAGTTCTTC. Residues: CSARAGHAEQFF.

Ten or more counts support this clonotype. J is TRBJ2-3 and V is TRBV20-1, with 7 positions matching TRBD2. V dropped 6 bases and J dropped 0; count of bases not matched to a gene: 3. Germline V gene lookup returns CDR1 DFQATT and CDR2 SNEGSKA (reference sequence). The CDR3 is made up of 13 amino acids. CDR3 residues: CSAFSGSTDTQYF. The DNA of the CDR3 is TGCAGTGCCTTTAGCGGGAGCACAGATACGCAGTATTTT.

There are many counts of this clonotype. This rearrangement joins TRBV29-1 to TRBJ1-1; perhaps TRBD1 as D (5 bases). V was pared by 7 bases and J by 1 base, with 19 bases between. CDR1 and CDR2 (germline): SQVTM, ANQGSEA. This CDR3 has 15 amino acids. The CDR3, as DNA: TGCAGCGCGGCAACGACAGCGGGGTGGAACACTGAAGCTTTCTTT. Its translation: CSAATTAGWNTEAFF.

The sample holds many counts of this clonotype. V gene TRBV11-2 combines with J gene TRBJ1-1; D gene unclear. The germline V gene has CDR1 SGHAT and CDR2 FQNNGV. Trimming stripped 5 bases from V and 0 bases from J, with 10 bases between. This CDR3 region has 14 residues. The CDR3 DNA reads TGTGCCAGCAGCCGGGCTGGGGTGAACACTGAAGCTTTCTTT. Translated: CASSRAGVNTEAFF.

This clonotype appeared many times. The V gene is TRBV6-6, the J gene TRBJ1-1, with unresolved D. Germline CDR1 is MNHNY and CDR2 is SVGAGI (reference sequence). There are 13 residues in the CDR3. Trimming took 8 bases from V and 4 from J, leaving 14 bases between them. The CDR3 loop is CASYARDFTEAFF. In DNA form, the CDR3 reads TGTGCCAGCTATGCGAGGGATTTCACTGAAGCTTTCTTT.

This clonotype came up many times. CDR3 region: CASSLENRKAFF. CDR3 in DNA: TGTGCCAGCAGCTTAGAAAACCGGAAGGCTTTCTTT. The V gene is TRBV5-4, the J gene TRBJ1-1, with D hard to call. With 2 bases removed from V and 11 bases from J, the gap between germline ends came to 13 bases. CDR3 length: 12 amino acids. Germline loops: CDR1 SGHNT, CDR2 YYREEE (reference sequence).

This clonotype showed up many times. V usage is TRBV5-1 and J usage is TRBJ1-1; D is unclear. In germline, CDR1 is SGHRS, CDR2 YFSETQ. The V and J ends lost 0 bases and 0 bases respectively, with 9 bases between them. The CDR3 runs 15 residues. Here the CDR3 DNA reads TGCGCCAGCAGCTTGGGACCGAATATGAACACTGAAGCTTTCTTT. Translating it yields CASSLGPNMNTEAFF.

This clonotype was found many times. The chain uses TRBV27 and TRBJ2-6; D is unclear. Trimming left V 7 bases short and J 2 bases short, with 6 bases between. The germline V gene encodes CDR1 MNHEY and CDR2 SMNVEV (reference sequence). CDR3 size: 13 residues. CDR3 loop: CASKPPGANVLTF. The CDR3 DNA follows: TGTGCCAGCAAGCCACCTGGGGCCAACGTCCTGACTTTC.

The sample holds many counts of this clonotype. The chain has TRBV7-9 and TRBJ2-3; D is unclear. Germline CDR1 and CDR2: SEHNR and FQNEAQ (reference sequence). This CDR3 is built from 13 residues. Trimming cost V 5 bases and J 3 bases, with 9 bases left between them. CDR3 sequence (DNA): TGTGCCAGCAGCCCTACCCAGACAGATACGCAGTATTTT. The encoded protein is CASSPTQTDTQYF.

This clonotype appeared many times. The chain links TRBV6-2 or TRBV6-3 to TRBJ2-7; D is possibly TRBD1 (6 bases). Trimming pared 5 bases from V and 0 bases from J, leaving 14 bases between. Germline values: CDR1 MNHEY, CDR2 SVGEGT. CDR3 size: 15 residues. The CDR3 nucleotides are TGTGCCAGCAGTAAGGGACATTGGAGCTCCTACGAGCAGTACTTC. Translating gives CASSKGHWSSYEQYF.

This clonotype was detected a few times. This chain joins TRBV20-1 and TRBJ2-1, with 9 bases fitting TRBD1. Per the germline V gene, CDR1 is DFQATT and CDR2 is SNEGSKA (reference sequence). The J segment lost 6 bases and the V segment lost 3 bases, leaving 9 bases of the junction unmatched. There are 15 residues in the CDR3. The CDR3 nucleotides are TGCAGTGCTAGCGACGGGACAGGGTACTCCAATGAGCAGTTCTTC. This encodes CSASDGTGYSNEQFF.

This clonotype has a count of ten or more. The J gene is TRBJ1-1, the V gene TRBV24-1; unclear D gene. CDR1 and CDR2 (germline): KGHDR, SFDVKD. Trimming stripped 7 bases from V and 3 bases from J, with 11 bases between. This CDR3 contains 13 residues. CDR3 bases: TGTGCCACCAGCTCCCCCGGGGACACTGAAGCTTTCTTT. This sequence encodes CATSSPGDTEAFF.